A single sample is the source of the 9 T cell receptor beta chains below, sequenced in a study of shared clonotypes between healthy human individuals. The method was immunoSEQ multiplex PCR; TCRdb's version includes in-frame clones alone and lacks a portion of them. The sample holds 2 million or so clones; approximately 94% are singletons and the top ten take 1% to 1.3%. Cells designated naive CD8 were CD45RO-negative and were positively selected for CCR7, with terminally differentiated effector memory CD45RA+ cells excluded. The sample was naive CD8+ T cells sorted from blood. The origin of the receptors is a young man in good health.

About this clone itself: Other DNA sequences within the sample encode an identical CDR3. This sequence joins TRBV4-1 and TRBJ2-7; D call uncertain. V dropped 4 bases and J dropped 4 bases, with 5 bases sitting between them. The CDR3 is made up of 11 amino acids. Germline CDR1 MGHRA, CDR2 YSYEKL. CDR3 bases: TGCGCCAGCAGCCGGAATTACGAGCAGTACTTC. Amino acids: CASSRNYEQYF.

The rearrangement joins TRBV5-1 to TRBJ2-1; no reliable D call. This CDR3 has 14 residues. Germline-derived CDR1 and CDR2 are SGHRS and YFSETQ. The V end lost 0 bases, the J end lost 0 bases, and 4 bases lay between the germline ends. CDR3 residues: CASSLESSYNEQFF. CDR3 sequence (DNA): TGCGCCAGCAGCTTGGAGAGCTCCTACAATGAGCAGTTCTTC.

The V gene is TRBV7-3, the J gene TRBJ2-5; a weak D match, TRBD1 (6 bases). CDR1 is SGHTA, CDR2 FQGTGA, per germline. The CDR3 has 16 residues. Trimming shortened V by 5 bases and J by 1 base, and 17 bases separated the two germline ends. The CDR3 sequence is CASSPLGGNLQETQYF. The CDR3 DNA reads TGTGCCAGCAGCCCCCTAGGGGGTAACCTCCAAGAGACCCAGTACTTC.

The V call is TRBV14, the J call TRBJ2-7; 7 bases map to TRBD2. The V gene's germline CDR1 is SGHDN and CDR2 FVKESK. V gave up 4 bases and J gave up 4 bases; unmatched junction bases: 1. The CDR3 is 12 amino acids. CDR3 bases: TGTGCCAGCAGCCTTAGCGGGTACGAGCAGTACTTC. Its translation: CASSLSGYEQYF.

The CDR3 region has the DNA TGTGCCAGCAGTTGGACAGGGGTGAATGGGGCCAACGTCCTGACTTTC. This codes for CASSWTGVNGANVLTF. This rearrangement joins TRBV27 to TRBJ2-6, with 9 bases matching TRBD1. Germline V gene sequence: CDR1 MNHEY, CDR2 SMNVEV (reference sequence). The CDR3 is made up of 16 amino acids. Trimming took 4 bases from V and 3 from J; bases not matched to a gene: 4. Combining the CDR3 with reference TRBV27 and TRBJ2-6 gives the whole variable domain EAQVTQNPRYLITVTGKKLTVTCSQNMNHEYMSWYRQDPGLGLRQIYYSMNVEVTDKGDVPEGYKVSRKEKRNFPLILESPSPNQTSLYFCASSWTGVNGANVLTFGAGSRLTVL.

This chain uses TRBV6-6 with TRBJ1-2; TRBD1 agrees at 7 bases. Trimming removed 5 bases from V and 3 bases from J; junction bases left unmatched: 6. This CDR3 has 14 amino acids. CDR1 is MNHNY and CDR2 is SVGAGI in the germline V gene (reference sequence). CDR3 residues: CASSVEGAYYGYTF. In DNA form, the CDR3 reads TGTGCCAGCAGTGTGGAGGGGGCGTACTATGGCTACACCTTC.

Turning to this clone: The same CDR3 can be traced to other DNA sequences in this sample. The chain carries TRBV10-3 and TRBJ2-7; the D gene is possibly TRBD1 (5 bases). The ends were cut back, 2 bases at V and 3 bases at J, with 5 bases in the middle. This CDR3 is built from 12 residues. In germline, CDR1 is ENHRY, CDR2 SYGVKD. The CDR3 spells CAISEDSYEQYF. CDR3 bases: TGTGCCATCAGTGAGGACAGCTACGAGCAGTACTTC.

This clone occurred once. V and J are TRBV19 and TRBJ1-1; unclear D gene. CDR3 length: 13 residues. CDR1 and CDR2 from the germline V gene are LNHDA and SQIVND (reference sequence). V lost 6 bases and J lost 3, with 11 bases in between. The CDR3 loop reads CASSREVDTEAFF. The CDR3 DNA follows: TGTGCCAGTAGCAGAGAGGTGGACACTGAAGCTTTCTTT.

Remarks on this clone: Distinct nucleotide sequences in the sample also encode this CDR3. The CDR3 loop is CASSVGTGANYGYTF. CDR3 DNA: TGTGCCAGCAGCGTGGGGACAGGGGCGAACTATGGCTACACCTTC. The chain recombines TRBV9 with TRBJ1-2; the match to TRBD1 covers 10 bases. V shed 2 bases, J shed 2 bases, and the junction held 3 bases outside the gene matches. The CDR3 loop spans 15 amino acids. Germline CDR1 and CDR2: SGDLS and YYNGEE.